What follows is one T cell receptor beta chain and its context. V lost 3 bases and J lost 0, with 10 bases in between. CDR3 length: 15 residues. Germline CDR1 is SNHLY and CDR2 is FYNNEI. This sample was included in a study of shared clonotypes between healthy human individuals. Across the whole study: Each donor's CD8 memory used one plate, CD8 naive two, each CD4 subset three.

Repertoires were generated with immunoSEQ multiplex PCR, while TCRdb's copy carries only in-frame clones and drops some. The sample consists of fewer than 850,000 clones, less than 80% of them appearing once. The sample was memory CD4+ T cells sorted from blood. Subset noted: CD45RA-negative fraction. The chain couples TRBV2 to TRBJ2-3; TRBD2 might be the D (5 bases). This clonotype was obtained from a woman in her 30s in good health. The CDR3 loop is CASSDSGVSTDTQYF. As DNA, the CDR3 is TGTGCCAGCAGTGATTCCGGGGTTAGCACAGATACGCAGTATTTT. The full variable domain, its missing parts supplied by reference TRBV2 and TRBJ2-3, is EPEVTQTPSHQVTQMGQEVILRCVPISNHLYFYWYRQILGQKVEFLVSFYNNEISEKSEIFDDQFSVERPDGSNFTLKIRSTKLEDSAMYFCASSDSGVSTDTQYFGPGTRLTVL.